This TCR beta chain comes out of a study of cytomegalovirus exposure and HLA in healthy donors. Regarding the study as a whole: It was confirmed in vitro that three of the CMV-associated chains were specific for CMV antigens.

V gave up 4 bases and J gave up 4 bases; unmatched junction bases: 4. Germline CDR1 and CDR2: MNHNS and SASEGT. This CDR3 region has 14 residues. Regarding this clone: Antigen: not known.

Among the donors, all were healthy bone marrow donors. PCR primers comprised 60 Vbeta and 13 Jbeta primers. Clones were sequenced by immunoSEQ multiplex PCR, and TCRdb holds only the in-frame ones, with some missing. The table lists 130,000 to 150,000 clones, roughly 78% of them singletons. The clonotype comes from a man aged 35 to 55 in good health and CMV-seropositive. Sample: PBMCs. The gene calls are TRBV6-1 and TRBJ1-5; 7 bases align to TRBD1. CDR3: CASSAGGSNQPQHF. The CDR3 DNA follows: TGTGCCAGCAGTGCAGGGGGTTCTAATCAGCCCCAGCATTTT.